The entry below describes one TCR beta chain. This specimen belongs to a study of blood T cells in healthy people across ages. The CDR3 is 13 residues long. The ends were cut back, 5 bases at V and 11 bases at J, with 18 bases in the middle. In germline, CDR1 is SGHAT, CDR2 FQNNGV. The second PCR ran roughly 6 to 11 cycles with a sample-barcoded 5' primer and J-beta primers. Each CDR3 protein gets one entry after TCRdb re-called the 5' RACE reads with MiXCR. The sample lists 1.2 million to 1.5 million distinct CDR3 sequences, about 43% seen once, with around 8% in the top ten. The source of this sequence is a woman aged 18-29 years in good health. The sequenced material came from blood. The chain couples TRBV11-2 to TRBJ1-1; a weak D match, TRBD1 (5 bases). CDR3 sequence: CASSLQGTTNAFF. The CDR3 DNA reads as TGTGCCAGCAGCCTTCAGGGCACCACAAACGCTTTCTTT.